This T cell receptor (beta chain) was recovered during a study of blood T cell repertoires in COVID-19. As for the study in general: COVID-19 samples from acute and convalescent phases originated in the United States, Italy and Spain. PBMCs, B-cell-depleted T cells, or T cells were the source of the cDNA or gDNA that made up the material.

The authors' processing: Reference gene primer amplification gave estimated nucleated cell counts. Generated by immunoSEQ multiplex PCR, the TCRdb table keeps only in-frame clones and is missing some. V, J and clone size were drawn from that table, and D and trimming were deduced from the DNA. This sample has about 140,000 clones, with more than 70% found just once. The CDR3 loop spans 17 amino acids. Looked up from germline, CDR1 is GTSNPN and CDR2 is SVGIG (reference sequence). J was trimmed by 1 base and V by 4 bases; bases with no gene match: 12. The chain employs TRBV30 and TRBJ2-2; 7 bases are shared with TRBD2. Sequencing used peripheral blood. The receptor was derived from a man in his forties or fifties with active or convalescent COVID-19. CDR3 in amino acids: CAWTKIAGSRNTGELFF. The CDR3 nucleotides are TGTGCCTGGACCAAAATAGCGGGTTCCCGGAACACCGGGGAGCTGTTTTTT.